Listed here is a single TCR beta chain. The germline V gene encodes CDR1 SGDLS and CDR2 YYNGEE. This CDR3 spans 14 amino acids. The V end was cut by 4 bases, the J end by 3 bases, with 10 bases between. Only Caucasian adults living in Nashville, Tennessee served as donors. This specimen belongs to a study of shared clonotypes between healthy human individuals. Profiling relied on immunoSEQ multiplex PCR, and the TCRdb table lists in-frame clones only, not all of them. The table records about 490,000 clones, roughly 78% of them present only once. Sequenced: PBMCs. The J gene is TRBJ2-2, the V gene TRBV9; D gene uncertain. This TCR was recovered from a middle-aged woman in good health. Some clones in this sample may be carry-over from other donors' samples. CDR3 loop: CASSTDRDTGELFF. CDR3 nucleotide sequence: TGTGCCAGCAGCACCGACCGGGACACCGGGGAGCTGTTTTTT.